The 18 T cell receptor beta chains given below trace back to one sample, sequenced in a study of PD-1 blockade in classical Hodgkin lymphoma. Method: immunoSEQ multiplex PCR; TCRdb's copy keeps in-frame clones and lacks some. Of about 28,000 clones listed, around 80% are singletons. This sample's time point: cycle 4 day 1 (C4D1), after more than five weeks of nivolumab. Relapse after autologous stem cell transplantation occurred in every patient, and brentuximab vedotin exposure varied. The sample in question was peripheral blood mononuclear cells (PBMCs), obtained before the fourth cycle of nivolumab. The receptors derive from a human donor with classical Hodgkin lymphoma.

The rearrangement joins TRBV9 to TRBJ2-1, with 9 bases lining up with TRBD2. The CDR3 length is 13 residues. Germline V gene lookup returns CDR1 SGDLS and CDR2 YYNGEE. Trimming at V came to 0 bases and at J to 10 bases, leaving 2 bases not matched to a gene. The CDR3: CASSVGLAGEQFF. The CDR3 bases are TGTGCCAGCAGCGTAGGGCTAGCGGGAGAGCAGTTCTTC.

This sequence joins TRBV9 and TRBJ2-7; 7 bases line up with TRBD2. Trimming removed 1 base from V and 6 bases from J; junction bases left unmatched: 7. The germline V gene has CDR1 SGDLS and CDR2 YYNGEE. The CDR3 is 14 amino acids. The DNA for the CDR3 is TGTGCCAGCAGCGTACTGCCAGGGAGGGGCGAGCAGTACTTC. Protein: CASSVLPGRGEQYF. The full variable domain, its missing parts supplied by reference TRBV9 and TRBJ2-7, is DSGVTQTPKHLITATGQRVTLRCSPRSGDLSVYWYQQSLDQGLQFLIQYYNGEERAKGNILERFSAQQFPDLHSELNLSSLELGDSALYFCASSVLPGRGEQYFGPGTRLTVT.

The chain recombines TRBV6-6 with TRBJ2-7, with D unresolved. The CDR3 contains 14 residues. In germline, CDR1 is MNHNY, CDR2 SVGAGI (reference sequence). Trimming removed 0 bases at V and 3 bases at J, with 9 bases between. In DNA, the CDR3 is TGTGCCAGCAGTTACTCTGGGGTGGACTACGAGCAGTACTTC. It is translated as CASSYSGVDYEQYF.

The rearrangement uses TRBV28 and TRBJ1-4, with 11 bases that match TRBD1. The CDR3 runs 15 residues. Trimming took 3 bases from V and 7 from J; bases not matched to a gene: 4. Germline CDR1 is MDHEN and CDR2 is SYDVKM. The CDR3 here is CASSFRTGGSEKLFF. The CDR3 bases are TGTGCCAGCAGTTTCCGGACAGGGGGCAGTGAAAAACTGTTTTTT.

This clone is labeled medium-sized (0.01 to 0.1%). This chain joins TRBV6-5 and TRBJ1-1; 7 bases fit TRBD1. This CDR3 spans 14 amino acids. J was trimmed by 4 bases and V by 6 bases; bases with no gene match: 8. Germline-derived CDR1 and CDR2 are MNHEY and SVGAGI. DNA for the CDR3: TGTGCCAGCAGACCCCGACAGGGCTCCACTGAAGCTTTCTTT. Translating gives CASRPRQGSTEAFF.

The genes are TRBV28 and TRBJ2-2; 7 bases are a match to TRBD1. V was clipped by 4 bases and J by 2 bases; unmatched bases: 19. CDR3 length: 20 amino acids. Germline V CDR1 and CDR2: MDHEN, SYDVKM. The chain's CDR3 is CASSYPLALPGTANTGELFF. CDR3 DNA sequence: TGTGCCAGCAGTTATCCGCTGGCACTTCCCGGGACAGCTAACACCGGGGAGCTGTTTTTT.

The sample holds one count of this clone. This chain connects TRBV6-5 to TRBJ2-7; 7 bases agree with TRBD2. The last part of the DNA fits TRBJ2-1 better; the J call may be wrong. Germline CDR1 is MNHEY and CDR2 is SVGAGI. CDR3 size: 14 residues. The CDR3 region is CASRRLATYNEQFF. The CDR3 DNA sequence: TGTGCCAGCAGAAGACTAGCTACCTACAATGAGCAGTTCTTC.

The chain links TRBV6-1 to TRBJ2-5; D call uncertain. The J call may not be correct, given that the DNA end is closer to TRBJ2-7. Germline CDR1 and CDR2: MNHNS and SASEGT. The CDR3 runs 11 residues. CDR3: CASSEAPEQYF. CDR3 sequence (DNA): TGTGCCAGCAGTGAAGCCCCCGAGCAGTACTTC.

The CDR3: CASREASNTGELFF. The CDR3 nucleotides read TGCGCCAGCAGGGAGGCCTCGAACACCGGGGAGCTGTTTTTT. V and J are TRBV5-1 and TRBJ2-2, with D possibly matching TRBD2 (5 bases). The CDR3 totals 14 residues. V shed 5 bases and J shed 0 bases, with 8 bases lying between them. Germline lookup yields CDR1 SGHRS and CDR2 YFSETQ. The full variable domain, with the rest looked up from reference TRBV5-1 and TRBJ2-2, is KAGVTQTPRYLIKTRGQQVTLSCSPISGHRSVSWYQQTPGQGLQFLFEYFSETQRNKGNFPGRFSGRQFSNSRSEMNVSTLELGDSALYLCASREASNTGELFFGEGSRLTVL.

This sequence joins TRBV5-4 and TRBJ2-7; D remains ambiguous. Trimming took 3 bases from V and 3 from J, leaving 4 bases between them. The CDR3 is 11 amino acids. The germline CDR1 and CDR2 sequences are SGHNT and YYREEE (reference sequence). In DNA, the CDR3 is TGTGCCAGCAGCTCCAACTACGAGCAGTACTTC. It is translated as CASSSNYEQYF.

This clone was recorded a few times. This chain links TRBV6-5 with TRBJ1-4; D gene ambiguous. Germline V CDR1 and CDR2: MNHEY, SVGAGI. Trimming removed 7 bases from V and 0 bases from J, with 12 bases in between. This CDR3 region has 15 residues. The CDR3 loop reads CASNKDGPTNEKLFF. The DNA of the CDR3 is TGTGCCAGCAACAAGGACGGACCAACTAATGAAAAACTGTTTTTT.

The chain links TRBV9 to TRBJ2-1; 12 nucleotides align to TRBD2. The CDR3 covers 16 residues. V dropped 4 bases and J dropped 8; count of bases not matched to a gene: 10. CDR1 and CDR2 (germline): SGDLS, YYNGEE. The CDR3 nucleotides are TGTGCCAGCAGCCCGCGGCTAGCGGGAGGGCCGGATGAGCAGTTCTTC. The encoded protein is CASSPRLAGGPDEQFF.

Only one count was recorded for this clone. The chain recombines TRBV2 with TRBJ2-7; TRBD2 agrees at 12 bases. J was trimmed by 7 bases and V by 7 bases; bases with no gene match: 8. Germline V gives CDR1 SNHLY, CDR2 FYNNEI. This CDR3 contains 14 residues. The CDR3 spells CASKRLAGADEQYF. CDR3 sequence (DNA): TGTGCCAGCAAGAGACTAGCGGGAGCGGATGAGCAGTACTTC.

This clone turned up a few times. The J gene is TRBJ1-5, the V gene TRBV21-1; the D segment call TRBD1 is taken from the table without a DNA check. TRBV21-1 is deemed a pseudogene. The CDR3 length is 17 residues. The DNA for the CDR3 is TGTGCCAGCAGCAAAGGGTATCAGGGGGCCCGAAATCAGCCCCAGCATTTT. Protein product: CASSKGYQGARNQPQHF.

This chain uses TRBV19 with TRBJ2-1; the match to TRBD2 covers 11 bases. J lost 6 bases, V lost 5 bases, and 3 bases had no gene match. The CDR3 extends over 14 amino acids. Germline loops: CDR1 LNHDA, CDR2 SQIVND (reference sequence). CDR3 amino acids: CASSDSGRVNEQFF. CDR3 bases: TGTGCCAGTAGTGATAGCGGGAGGGTCAATGAGCAGTTCTTC. The full variable domain, with the rest looked up from reference TRBV19 and TRBJ2-1, is DGGITQSPKYLFRKEGQNVTLSCEQNLNHDAMYWYRQDPGQGLRLIYYSQIVNDFQKGDIAEGYSVSREKKESFPLTVTSAQKNPTAFYLCASSDSGRVNEQFFGPGTRLTVL.

This chain joins TRBV5-1 and TRBJ2-6; a possible D gene is TRBD1 (6 bases). The CDR3 length is 16 residues. CDR1 is SGHRS and CDR2 is YFSETQ in the germline V gene. Trimming took off 0 bases at V and 2 bases at J, with 9 bases between the two ends. CDR3 amino acids: CASSLVTGTGANVLTF. The CDR3 DNA is TGCGCCAGCAGCTTGGTCACAGGGACTGGGGCCAACGTCCTGACTTTC.

The chain combines TRBV5-1 with TRBJ2-7; 9 nucleotides agree with TRBD1. The V and J ends lost 5 bases and 2 bases, in that order; junction bases with no gene match: 2. Germline values: CDR1 SGHRS, CDR2 YFSETQ. There are 13 residues in the CDR3. The CDR3 nucleotides read TGCGCCAGCAGTCGGGACAGGGCCTACGAGCAGTACTTC. It codes for CASSRDRAYEQYF.

This clone showed up just once. This chain links TRBV6-1 with TRBJ1-2; TRBD1 is a possible D gene (5 bases). Germline-derived CDR1 and CDR2 are MNHNS and SASEGT. Between the trimmed V and J ends, which lost 8 bases and 2 bases, there was a span of 9 bases. The CDR3 sequence is 12 residues long. CDR3 loop: CASAEGNYGYTF. DNA of the CDR3: TGTGCCAGCGCGGAGGGGAACTATGGCTACACCTTC.